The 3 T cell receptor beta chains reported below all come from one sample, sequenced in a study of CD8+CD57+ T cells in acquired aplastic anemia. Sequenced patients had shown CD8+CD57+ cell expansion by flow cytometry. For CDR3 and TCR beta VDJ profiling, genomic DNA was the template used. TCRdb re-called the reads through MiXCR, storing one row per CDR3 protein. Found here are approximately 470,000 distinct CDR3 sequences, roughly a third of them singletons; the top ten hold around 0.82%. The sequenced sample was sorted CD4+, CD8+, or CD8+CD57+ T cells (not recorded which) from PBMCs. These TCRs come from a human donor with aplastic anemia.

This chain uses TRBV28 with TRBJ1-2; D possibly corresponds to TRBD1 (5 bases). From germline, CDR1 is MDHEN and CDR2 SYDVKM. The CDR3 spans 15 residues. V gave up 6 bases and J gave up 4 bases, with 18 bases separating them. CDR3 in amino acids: CASRRSTGEAYGYTF. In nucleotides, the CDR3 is TGTGCCAGCAGACGTTCTACGGGGGAGGCCTATGGCTACACCTTC.

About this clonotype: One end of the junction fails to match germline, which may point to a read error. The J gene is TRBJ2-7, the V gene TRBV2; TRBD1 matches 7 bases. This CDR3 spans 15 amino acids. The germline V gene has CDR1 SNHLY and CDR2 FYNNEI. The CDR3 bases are TGTGCCAGCAGTGAAGTAGGGGGCGGTGGCTACAAGCAGTACTTC. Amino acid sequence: CASSEVGGGGYKQYF.

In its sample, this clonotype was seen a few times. The CDR3 bases are TGTGCCAGCAGTTCAGGACGGCTGAACACCGGGGAGCTGTTTTTT. Translation: CASSSGRLNTGELFF. The chain employs TRBV12-3 or TRBV12-4 and TRBJ2-2; D remains unclear. The germline V and J ends were trimmed by 4 bases and 1 base, with 10 bases remaining between them. The CDR3 sequence is 15 residues long.